A single sample gave rise to the 8 T cell receptor beta chains below, sequenced in a study of blood T cells in healthy people across ages. For the second PCR, which ran for roughly 6 to 11 cycles, a sample-barcoded 5' primer and a J-beta primer mix were used. TCRdb independently ran MiXCR on the 5' RACE reads; one entry per CDR3 protein. The sample holds 550,000 to 800,000 distinct CDR3 sequences, approximately 21% seen once. Sequenced material: blood. The source is a man in his 70s in good health.

The chain is built from TRBV20-1 and TRBJ1-2; 7 bases align to TRBD1. The germline V gene encodes CDR1 DFQATT and CDR2 SNEGSKA (reference sequence). The CDR3 has 12 amino acids. V lost 6 bases and J lost 4; bases outside the gene matches: 5. CDR3 sequence reads: CSAGTVIYGYTF. DNA of the CDR3: TGCAGTGCCGGGACAGTTATCTATGGCTACACCTTC.

This clonotype was observed a handful of times. This rearrangement joins TRBV29-1 to TRBJ2-1, with 10 bases fitting TRBD2. Trimming took 1 base from V and 3 from J; bases not matched to a gene: 9. This CDR3 has 17 amino acids. Germline-derived CDR1 and CDR2 are SQVTM and ANQGSEA. CDR3 DNA: TGCAGCGTTGAAGCTCGGGGACTAGCGAACGTCTACAATGAGCAGTTCTTC. Translation gives CSVEARGLANVYNEQFF.

This clonotype was counted between two and nine times. The rearrangement uses TRBV4-1 and TRBJ2-2, with a tentative D call TRBD2 (6 bases). With 4 bases removed from V and 5 bases from J, the gap between germline ends came to 20 bases. The CDR3 is 17 amino acids. The germline CDR1 and CDR2 sequences are MGHRA and YSYEKL. Here the CDR3 DNA reads TGCGCCAGCAGCCGATTAACTGGCGGGATTGGAACCGGGGAGCTGTTTTTT. Its protein is CASSRLTGGIGTGELFF.

This clonotype turned up a few times. Given a much more abundant clone one base away, this may be a read error. V usage is TRBV12-3 or TRBV12-4 and J usage is TRBJ2-3; TRBD2 is a possible D gene (5 bases). The CDR3 covers 14 residues. Between the trimmed V and J ends, which lost 4 bases and 3 bases, there was a span of 11 bases. CDR3 sequence (DNA): TGTGCCAGCAGTTATAGCGTGAGAACAGATACGCAGTATTTT. Translation gives CASSYSVRTDTQYF.

This clonotype appeared many times. The chain has TRBV29-1 and TRBJ2-7; 7 nucleotides align to TRBD2. CDR1 is SQVTM, CDR2 ANQGSEA, per germline. CDR3 length: 12 amino acids. V dropped 4 bases and J dropped 4; count of bases not matched to a gene: 4. The CDR3 DNA is TGCAGCGTTGGGACTAGTCGTTACGAGCAGTACTTC. As protein: CSVGTSRYEQYF.

Many counts were recorded for this clonotype. V is TRBV12-3 or TRBV12-4 and J is TRBJ2-1; TRBD2 is a possible D gene (6 bases). CDR3 length equals 15 residues. V was clipped by 5 bases and J by 1 base, with 12 bases between them. CDR3 region: CASSAGRGSYNEQFF. CDR3 coding DNA: TGTGCCAGCAGTGCGGGAAGGGGTTCCTACAATGAGCAGTTCTTC.

In this sample, this clonotype turned up many times. The V gene is TRBV5-1, the J gene TRBJ2-2; 7 bases align to TRBD1. V dropped 3 bases and J dropped 0; count of bases not matched to a gene: 5. The CDR3 is 16 residues long. Germline V lookup: CDR1 SGHRS, CDR2 YFSETQ. CDR3 loop: CASSSGQLANTGELFF. CDR3 DNA sequence: TGCGCCAGCAGCTCGGGACAGCTTGCGAACACCGGGGAGCTGTTTTTT.

The table lists this clonotype with many counts. The chain carries TRBV12-3 or TRBV12-4 and TRBJ2-7, with D hard to call. The CDR3 runs 16 residues. V lost 6 bases to trimming and J lost 3 bases, with 21 bases between them. DNA for the CDR3: TGTGCCAGCAGGCCCAACGACACCTCAACCTACTACGAGCAGTACTTC. Translation gives CASRPNDTSTYYEQYF.